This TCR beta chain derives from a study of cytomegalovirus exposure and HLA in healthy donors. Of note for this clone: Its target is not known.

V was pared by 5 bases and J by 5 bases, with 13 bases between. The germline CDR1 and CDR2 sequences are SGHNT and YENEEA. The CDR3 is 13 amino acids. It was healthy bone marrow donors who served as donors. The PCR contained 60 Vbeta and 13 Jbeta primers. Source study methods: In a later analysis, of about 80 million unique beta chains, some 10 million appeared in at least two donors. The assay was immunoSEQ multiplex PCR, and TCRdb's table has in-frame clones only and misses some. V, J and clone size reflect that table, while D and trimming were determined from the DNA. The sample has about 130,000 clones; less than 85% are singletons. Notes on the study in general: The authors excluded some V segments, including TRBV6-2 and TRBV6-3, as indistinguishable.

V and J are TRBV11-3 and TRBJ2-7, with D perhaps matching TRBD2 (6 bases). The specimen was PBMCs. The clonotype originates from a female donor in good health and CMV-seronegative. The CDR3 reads CASSPSASHEQYF. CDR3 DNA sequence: TGTGCCAGCAGCCCTAGCGCGTCCCACGAGCAGTACTTC.